This entry lists 27 T cell receptor beta chains sequenced from one sample in a study of blood T cell repertoires in COVID-19. Libraries were prepared by immunoSEQ multiplex PCR; TCRdb keeps only in-frame clonotypes and omits some of them. The sample carries 25,000 to 35,000 clones, 90% to 95% recorded once. The sequenced sample was peripheral blood. Every receptor here comes from a human donor in a cohort sampled during active COVID-19.

This clone showed up just a few times. V is TRBV2 and J is TRBJ2-7; 10 bases are a match to TRBD2. CDR3 length equals 14 residues. V was clipped by 6 bases and J by 2 bases; unmatched bases: 4. Germline V gives CDR1 SNHLY, CDR2 FYNNEI. The CDR3 sequence is CASSWTSGTYEQYF. The CDR3 DNA follows: TGTGCCAGCAGCTGGACTAGCGGCACCTACGAGCAGTACTTC.

The chain carries TRBV7-3 and TRBJ1-1, with D possibly being TRBD1 (5 bases). CDR3 length: 14 amino acids. The germline V gene encodes CDR1 SGHTA and CDR2 FQGTGA. Between the trimmed V and J ends, which lost 4 bases and 2 bases, there was a span of 11 bases. The CDR3 spells CASSSTATNTEAFF. DNA of the CDR3: TGTGCCAGCAGCTCGACAGCAACCAACACTGAAGCTTTCTTT.

The rearrangement joins TRBV30 to TRBJ1-1, with D maybe TRBD1 (6 bases). The length of the CDR3 is 15 residues. From germline, CDR1 is GTSNPN and CDR2 SVGIG (reference sequence). Trimming left V 3 bases short and J 6 bases short, with 20 bases between. CDR3 nucleotide sequence: TGTGCCTGGAGGGGCCAGGGGCTAGGCAGGGCTGAAGCTTTCTTT. Its translation: CAWRGQGLGRAEAFF.

The genes are TRBV4-2 and TRBJ2-7; TRBD1 matches at 10 bases. Germline CDR1 and CDR2: LGHNA and YNFKEQ. This CDR3 has 16 residues. Germline trimming cut 0 bases from V and 2 bases from J; bases unmatched to any gene: 4. The CDR3 sequence is CASSQDLGTGAYEQYF. CDR3 in DNA: TGTGCCAGCAGCCAAGATCTGGGGACAGGGGCCTACGAGCAGTACTTC.

This clone came up once. The chain couples TRBV9 to TRBJ1-5; 10 positions agree with TRBD1. CDR3 size: 16 residues. CDR1 is SGDLS, CDR2 YYNGEE, per germline. V was pared by 3 bases and J by 3 bases, with 6 bases of the junction left unmatched. The CDR3 region is CASSEGQGMDNQPQHF. Here the CDR3 DNA reads TGTGCCAGCAGCGAGGGACAGGGGATGGACAATCAGCCCCAGCATTTT.

The V call is TRBV2, the J call TRBJ2-3, with D hard to call. With 8 bases removed from V and 4 bases from J, the gap between germline ends came to 10 bases. The CDR3 runs to 12 residues. Germline-derived CDR1 and CDR2 are SNHLY and FYNNEI. The DNA of the CDR3 is TGTGCCAGCGGTAGGCAGGCAGATACGCAGTATTTT. Translated, it gives CASGRQADTQYF.

V is TRBV5-6 and J is TRBJ1-6; 10 positions agree with TRBD1. Germline CDR1 is SGHDT and CDR2 is YYEEEE. The CDR3 length is 14 residues. Trimming at V came to 5 bases and at J to 10 bases, leaving 6 bases not matched to a gene. As DNA, the CDR3 is TGTGCCAGCAGGTCGGGACAGGGGTTCTCACCCCTCCACTTT. Its protein is CASRSGQGFSPLHF.

The J gene is TRBJ1-1, the V gene TRBV5-1, with a weak D call TRBD1 (6 bases). The CDR3 covers 17 residues. Trimming removed 4 bases at V and 2 bases at J, with 21 bases between. Germline CDR1 reads SGHRS; CDR2 reads YFSETQ. CDR3 loop: CASSPDTGNDPNTEAFF. The CDR3 nucleotides are TGCGCCAGCAGCCCGGATACAGGGAATGACCCTAACACTGAAGCTTTCTTT.

The V gene is TRBV6-5, the J gene TRBJ2-1, with TRBD2 identical over 14 bases. Unmatched junction bases numbered 3, after V lost 8 bases and J lost 6 bases. This CDR3 contains 14 residues. Germline-derived CDR1 and CDR2 are MNHEY and SVGAGI. CDR3 residues: CASGTSGSINEQFF. In DNA form, the CDR3 reads TGTGCCAGCGGGACTAGCGGGAGTATCAATGAGCAGTTCTTC.

The CDR3 DNA reads TGCGCCAGCAGCTTGGGGTGGGGGCCAGACACTGAAGCTTTCTTT. Encoded protein: CASSLGWGPDTEAFF. The rearrangement uses TRBV5-1 and TRBJ1-1, with a tentative D call TRBD1 (6 bases). V gave up 0 bases and J gave up 3 bases, with 12 bases separating them. This CDR3 comprises 15 residues. Germline V gene data show CDR1 as SGHRS and CDR2 as YFSETQ.

For this clone: The junction and the germline gene differ at one end; a read error may be behind it. The chain combines TRBV7-7 with TRBJ2-7, with D maybe TRBD2 (6 bases). The CDR3 is made up of 15 amino acids. CDR1 SSHAT and CDR2 FNYEAQ come from the germline V gene (reference sequence). The CDR3 reads CASSLEAGRLYEQYF. For the CDR3, the DNA is TGTGCTAGCAGCTTAGAGGCAGGGAGGCTCTACGAGCAGTACTTC. The whole variable domain, filled in from reference TRBV7-7 and TRBJ2-7, reads GAGVSQSPRYKVTKRGQDVTLRCDPISSHATLYWYQQALGQGPEFLTYFNYEAQPDKSGLPSDRFSAERPEGSISTLTIQRTEQRDSAMYRCASSLEAGRLYEQYFGPGTRLTVT.

This clone was observed a few times. A read error may produce the germline difference seen at one junction end. The CDR3 sequence is CASSGSGRAGELFF. CDR3 coding DNA: TGTGCTAGCAGCGGAAGCGGGAGGGCCGGGGAGCTGTTTTTT. This chain connects TRBV7-7 to TRBJ2-2; 10 bases agree with TRBD2. The germline V gene encodes CDR1 SSHAT and CDR2 FNYEAQ (reference sequence). CDR3 length: 14 amino acids.

The V and J genes are TRBV4-1 and TRBJ2-4; the D is unclear. Looked up from germline, CDR1 is MGHRA and CDR2 is YSYEKL. V gave up 1 base and J gave up 0 bases, with 10 bases separating them. The CDR3 extends over 16 amino acids. In DNA, the CDR3 is TGCGCCAGCAGCCAAGGGCTCTCCGAAGCCAAAAACATTCAGTACTTC. This gives the protein CASSQGLSEAKNIQYF.

The chain employs TRBV2 and TRBJ1-2; D call uncertain. Per germline, CDR1 SNHLY and CDR2 FYNNEI. This CDR3 spans 12 amino acids. Trimming left V 7 bases short and J 9 bases short, with 15 bases between. CDR3 region: CASTEEGIRYTF. DNA of the CDR3: TGTGCCAGCACCGAGGAGGGTATTCGCTACACCTTC.

This clone was picked up a small number of times. The V and J genes are TRBV27 and TRBJ1-5, with D maybe TRBD1 (5 bases). Germline loops: CDR1 MNHEY, CDR2 SMNVEV (reference sequence). Deletions cut 2 bases from V and 4 bases from J, with 9 bases between. This CDR3 has 14 amino acids. The CDR3 nucleotides are TGTGCCAGCAGTTTAGACAGCCCAAATCAGCCCCAGCATTTT. The encoded protein is CASSLDSPNQPQHF.

The chain carries TRBV18 and TRBJ2-1; TRBD2 might be the D (7 bases). CDR1 is KGHSH and CDR2 is LQKENI in the germline V gene. Trimming pared 3 bases from V and 1 base from J, leaving 16 bases between. The CDR3 length is 17 residues. The CDR3 here is CASSPFAAGASYNEQFF. As DNA, the CDR3 is TGTGCCAGCTCACCTTTTGCGGCGGGGGCATCCTACAATGAGCAGTTCTTC.

This clone was seen a single time. The chain is built from TRBV9 and TRBJ2-5; 8 positions match TRBD2. The CDR3 is made up of 16 amino acids. CDR1 and CDR2 from the germline V gene are SGDLS and YYNGEE. Losses at the gene ends were 4 bases for V and 1 base for J; bases not matched to a gene: 9. Written as DNA, the CDR3 is TGTGCCAGCAGCCCAAACCGACTAGCGATCCAAGAGACCCAGTACTTC. Its translation is CASSPNRLAIQETQYF.

The chain is built from TRBV7-2 and TRBJ1-4; TRBD1 is a possible D gene (6 bases). V was shortened by 0 bases and J by 5 bases, with 13 bases between the two germline ends. CDR1 and CDR2 from the germline V gene are SGHTA and FQGNSA. The CDR3 totals 16 residues. The CDR3 sequence is CASSLATGSENEKLFF. In DNA, the CDR3 is TGTGCCAGCAGCTTAGCTACAGGGTCGGAAAATGAAAAACTGTTTTTT.

The V and J genes are TRBV10-3 and TRBJ1-5; 9 nucleotides agree with TRBD1. The germline gives CDR1 ENHRY, CDR2 SYGVKD. This CDR3 contains 16 residues. The V gene end was trimmed by 2 bases and the J gene end by 4 bases; junction bases not matched to a gene: 6. The CDR3 here is CAISEGLGQGNQPQHF. The DNA for the CDR3 is TGTGCCATCAGTGAGGGGTTGGGACAGGGTAATCAGCCCCAGCATTTT.

V usage is TRBV6-5 and J usage is TRBJ2-7; weak D call: TRBD1 (6 bases). Germline V gene sequence: CDR1 MNHEY, CDR2 SVGAGI. The V end was cut by 10 bases, the J end by 3 bases, with 10 bases between. This CDR3 has 11 residues. The CDR3 nucleotides are TGTGCCATCCAGGGGTACTACGAGCAGTACTTC. This sequence encodes CAIQGYYEQYF.

V and J are TRBV30 and TRBJ2-7; 8 bases agree with TRBD1. Germline loops: CDR1 GTSNPN, CDR2 SVGIG (reference sequence). The ends lost 2 bases at V and 2 bases at J; junction bases unmatched: 2. This CDR3 region has 13 residues. CDR3 in DNA: TGTGCCTGGAGTACAGGGGGGACCTACGAGCAGTACTTC. Protein product: CAWSTGGTYEQYF.

The chain links TRBV5-1 to TRBJ1-2; 9 bases agree with TRBD1. The CDR3 has 14 amino acids. Germline V gene sequence: CDR1 SGHRS, CDR2 YFSETQ. The V segment lost 4 bases and the J segment 7 bases; nucleotides outside the gene matches: 8. This chain's CDR3 is CASSPGQGLGGYTF. CDR3 DNA: TGCGCCAGCAGCCCGGGACAGGGACTCGGTGGCTACACCTTC.

V gene TRBV7-9 combines with J gene TRBJ2-1; TRBD2 agrees at 8 bases. There are 17 residues in the CDR3. From germline, CDR1 is SEHNR and CDR2 FQNEAQ (reference sequence). Trimming removed 5 bases from V and 2 bases from J; junction bases left unmatched: 11. The chain's CDR3 is CASSPRLAGKTYNEQFF. The CDR3 DNA sequence: TGTGCCAGCAGCCCACGATTAGCGGGGAAAACCTACAATGAGCAGTTCTTC.

The chain joins TRBV9 to TRBJ2-2; the D gene is possibly TRBD1 (6 bases). The CDR3 has 14 residues. V was cut by 4 bases and J by 8 bases, with 15 bases left in between. From germline, CDR1 is SGDLS and CDR2 YYNGEE. Here the CDR3 DNA reads TGTGCCAGCAGCCCGGCGACAGGTTGGGGGGAGCTGTTTTTT. Translation: CASSPATGWGELFF.

This chain uses TRBV9 with TRBJ1-2; TRBD1 matches 10 bases. CDR3 length: 20 amino acids. CDR1 and CDR2 from the germline V gene are SGDLS and YYNGEE. J lost 3 bases, V lost 0 bases, and 17 bases had no gene match. The CDR3 DNA reads as TGTGCCAGCAGCGTAGATTGGGAGTTTGGGGACAGGGGAGGTTACTATGGCTACACCTTC. Translation: CASSVDWEFGDRGGYYGYTF.

The chain uses TRBV7-9 and TRBJ2-1, with TRBD2 matching 14 bases. V was clipped by 5 bases and J by 10 bases; unmatched bases: 19. The germline V gene has CDR1 SEHNR and CDR2 FQNEAQ (reference sequence). CDR3 length: 19 amino acids. CDR3 protein: CASSGGGTSGSGVSTEQFF. The CDR3 DNA reads TGTGCCAGCAGCGGGGGCGGGACTAGCGGGAGTGGTGTTTCGACGGAGCAGTTCTTC.

The chain has TRBV2 and TRBJ2-7; 8 bases agree with TRBD2. Germline CDR1 reads SNHLY; CDR2 reads FYNNEI. The junction had 5 bases not matched to a gene; V was cut back by 6 bases and J by 1 base. The CDR3 is 14 residues long. CDR3 coding DNA: TGTGCCAGCAGAGTAGCGGGATGGTCCTACGAGCAGTACTTC. It codes for CASRVAGWSYEQYF.